This entry lists 10 T cell receptor beta chains sequenced from one sample in a study of T cells in Graves' hyperthyroidism and ophthalmopathy. Researchers took RNA transcripts and amplified the TCR beta CDR3 regions from them. The HTBI set primed first-round TCR CDR3 RT-PCR. TCRdb reprocessed the multiplex PCR reads with MiXCR, giving one entry per CDR3 protein. This sample has 500,000 to 550,000 distinct CDR3 sequences; 15% to 20% occur once, and the top ten carry about 45%. Input material: blood. These receptors came from a middle-aged man with Graves' ophthalmopathy.

The V and J genes are TRBV3-1 and TRBJ2-2; D is ambiguous. The germline gives CDR1 LGHDT, CDR2 YNNKEL (reference sequence). V was trimmed by 2 bases and J by 5 bases, leaving 6 bases between them. The CDR3 is 13 residues long. Here the CDR3 reads CASSQRVTGELFF. CDR3 in DNA: TGTGCCAGCAGCCAAAGGGTAACCGGGGAGCTGTTTTTT.

The rearrangement joins TRBV6-6 to TRBJ1-2; D gene uncertain. The germline V and J ends were trimmed by 2 bases and 8 bases, with 12 bases remaining between them. This CDR3 comprises 13 residues. Germline V gene sequence: CDR1 MNHNY, CDR2 SVGAGI (reference sequence). The CDR3 region has the DNA TGTGCCAGCAGTTACCTCCCCGAGGGAGGCTACACCTTC. Amino acids: CASSYLPEGGYTF.

This chain uses TRBV6-1 with TRBJ1-2, with TRBD1 identical over 7 bases. CDR1 is MNHNS and CDR2 is SASEGT in the germline V gene. V was pared by 6 bases and J by 1 base, with 5 bases of the junction left unmatched. The CDR3 is 14 residues long. CDR3 protein: CASRRQGFNYGYTF. The CDR3 DNA is TGTGCCAGCAGGAGACAGGGATTTAACTATGGCTACACCTTC.

This chain joins TRBV5-1 and TRBJ1-4; 7 bases agree with TRBD1. The CDR3 runs 17 residues. Germline V lookup: CDR1 SGHRS, CDR2 YFSETQ. Losses at the gene ends were 4 bases for V and 8 bases for J; bases not matched to a gene: 17. The CDR3 DNA sequence: TGCGCCAGCAGCCCGTCCGGGACAGTCCTTTTCAGGGAAAAACTGTTTTTT. Amino acid sequence: CASSPSGTVLFREKLFF.

A few counts support this clonotype. This chain uses TRBV5-1 with TRBJ1-5; the match to TRBD1 covers 8 bases. The CDR3 totals 14 residues. V shed 2 bases, J shed 6 bases, and the junction held 4 bases outside the gene matches. Per the germline V gene, CDR1 is SGHRS and CDR2 is YFSETQ. The CDR3 region has the DNA TGCGCCAGCAGCTTAGACAGGGGAGGTCAGCCCCAGCATTTT. Protein product: CASSLDRGGQPQHF.

There are a few counts of this clonotype. CDR3: CASSPDTKSSYEQYF. The CDR3 nucleotides read TGTGCCAGCAGCCCCGATACCAAGAGCTCCTACGAGCAGTACTTC. This chain links TRBV28 with TRBJ2-7; D gene uncertain. Germline CDR1 reads MDHEN; CDR2 reads SYDVKM. The CDR3 has 15 residues. Between the trimmed V and J ends, which lost 6 bases and 0 bases, there was a span of 15 bases.

The rearrangement joins TRBV6-1 to TRBJ1-2, with D hard to call. The V end was cut by 6 bases, the J end by 4 bases, with 12 bases between. CDR1 and CDR2 from the germline V gene are MNHNS and SASEGT. The CDR3 totals 13 residues. The CDR3 loop is CASRGGRPYGYTF. The DNA of the CDR3 is TGTGCCAGCAGGGGAGGGCGGCCCTATGGCTACACCTTC.

This clonotype was seen ten or more times. V gene TRBV7-3 combines with J gene TRBJ2-2; 8 nucleotides match TRBD2. Trimming took 1 base from V and 4 from J; bases not matched to a gene: 5. The V gene's germline CDR1 is SGHTA and CDR2 FQGTGA. The CDR3 sequence is 16 residues long. For the CDR3, the DNA is TGTGCCAGCAGCTTAAGGACGGGGGGGCTCACCGGGGAGCTGTTTTTT. Its protein is CASSLRTGGLTGELFF.

This clonotype was recorded once. A much larger clone differs by one base, so this may be a read error. A read error is likely, as this CDR3 ends without the conserved phenylalanine or tryptophan. The chain employs TRBV2 and TRBJ1-1; 7 bases are shared with TRBD1. V shed 4 bases, J shed 0 bases, and the junction held 2 bases outside the gene matches. CDR1 and CDR2 (germline): SNHLY, FYNNEI. The CDR3 covers 14 residues. The CDR3 nucleotides read TGTGCCAGCAGTGCGGGACAGTTGAACACTGAAGCTTTCCTT. Its translation is CASSAGQLNTEAFL.

This clonotype was counted ten times or more. V usage is TRBV20-1 and J usage is TRBJ2-7; maybe TRBD2 (6 bases). This CDR3 region has 11 residues. Germline lookup yields CDR1 DFQATT and CDR2 SNEGSKA (reference sequence). With 4 bases removed from V and 3 bases from J, the gap between germline ends came to 7 bases. The CDR3 DNA sequence: TGCAGTGCTATGGGGGGCTACGAGCAGTACTTC. This codes for CSAMGGYEQYF.